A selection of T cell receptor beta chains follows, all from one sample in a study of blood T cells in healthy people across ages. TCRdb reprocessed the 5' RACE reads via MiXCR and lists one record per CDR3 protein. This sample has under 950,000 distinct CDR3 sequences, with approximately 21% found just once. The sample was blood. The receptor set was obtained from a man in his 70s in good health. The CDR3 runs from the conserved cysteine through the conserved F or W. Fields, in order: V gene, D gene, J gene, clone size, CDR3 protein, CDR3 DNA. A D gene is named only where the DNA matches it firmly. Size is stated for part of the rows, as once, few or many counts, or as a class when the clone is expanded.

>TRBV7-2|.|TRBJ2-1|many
CASSLVSTALPNEQFF
TGTGCCAGCAGCTTAGTTTCGACCGCTCTTCCTAATGAGCAGTTCTTC
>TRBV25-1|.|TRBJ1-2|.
CASSEWGVVNYGYTF
TGTGCCAGCAGTGAATGGGGCGTTGTGAACTATGGCTACACCTTC
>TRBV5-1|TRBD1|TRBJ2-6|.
CASSGGSGGTPVLTF
TGCGCCAGCAGCGGCGGATCAGGGGGCACCCCCGTCCTGACTTTC
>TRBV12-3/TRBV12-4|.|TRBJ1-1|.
CASSLRRVPEAFF
TGTGCCAGCAGTTTGCGCCGGGTTCCTGAAGCTTTCTTT
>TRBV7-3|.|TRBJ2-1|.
CASSLRGMGNEQFF
TGTGCCAGCAGCTTGAGGGGGATGGGCAATGAGCAGTTCTTC
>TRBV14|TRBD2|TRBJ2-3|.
CASSRATPAGVTDTHYF
TGTGCCAGCAGCCGAGCTACCCCAGCGGGGGTCACAGATACGCACTATTTT
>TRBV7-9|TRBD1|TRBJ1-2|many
CASSLVGTAYGYTF
TGTGCCAGCAGCTTAGTTGGGACAGCCTATGGCTACACCTTC
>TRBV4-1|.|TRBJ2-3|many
CASRSSDTQYF
TGCGCCAGCAGGTCTTCCGATACGCAGTATTTT
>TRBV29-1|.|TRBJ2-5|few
CSVVTSSQETQYF
TGCAGCGTCGTTACTAGCTCCCAAGAGACCCAGTACTTC
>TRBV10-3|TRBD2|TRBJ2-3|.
CAIRPGGAGDTQYF
TGTGCCATCAGACCCGGGGGGGCCGGGGATACGCAGTATTTT
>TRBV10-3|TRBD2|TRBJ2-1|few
CAIRPGTSGGYNEQFF
TGTGCCATCAGACCCGGGACTAGCGGGGGCTACAATGAGCAGTTCTTC
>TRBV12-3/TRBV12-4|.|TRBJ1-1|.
CASTNQVNTEAFF
TGTGCCAGCACAAACCAGGTGAACACTGAAGCTTTCTTT
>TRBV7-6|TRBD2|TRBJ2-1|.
CASSKGLARGEQFF
TGTGCCAGCAGCAAAGGACTAGCTCGGGGGGAGCAGTTCTTC